This T cell receptor beta chain was documented in a study of blood T cell repertoires in COVID-19. Study summary: Sites in the United States, Italy and Spain provided acute and convalescent COVID-19 samples.

This CDR3 region has 14 residues. V was trimmed by 7 bases and J by 7 bases, leaving 19 bases between them. CDR1 is MRHNA, CDR2 SNTAGT, per germline. Authors' data handling: Amplification of reference gene primers provided the estimated nucleated cell counts. The protocol was immunoSEQ multiplex PCR, while the TCRdb copy is restricted to in-frame clones and leaves out a portion. V, J and clone size were drawn from that table, and D and trimming were deduced from the DNA. The sample shows about 220,000 clones, roughly 85% of them seen only once. This sequence originates from a middle-aged man who had recovered from COVID-19. Sequences were obtained from peripheral blood. V usage is TRBV6-4 and J usage is TRBJ2-5, with TRBD1 as a possible D gene (5 bases). CDR3 sequence (DNA): TGTGCCAGCATTCACCTCTTGGGGCTTGGGACCCAGTACTTC. Protein: CASIHLLGLGTQYF.